This T cell receptor beta chain was sequenced during a study of T-cell reconstitution after alpha-beta-depleted transplantation in children. As for this clonotype: Its antigen is not known.

The CDR3 covers 15 residues. V lost 5 bases to trimming and J lost 4 bases, with 14 bases between them. CDR1 is LNHNV, CDR2 YYDKDF, per germline (reference sequence). TCRbeta library preparation incorporated unique molecular identifiers. TCRdb processed the PCR reads anew with MiXCR; each CDR3 protein has one entry. The profile covers about 640,000 distinct CDR3 sequences, with roughly 13% appearing a single time and over 2% taken by the ten largest. General study findings and limits: T-cell counts and diversity at one year following transplant were attributed mainly to newly produced T cells. Expanded clones from the graft, numbering several hundred, reportedly supplied alpha-beta T cells about two months after transplant.

This sequence originates from a male patient younger than 18 who had a stem cell transplant for acute myeloid leukemia, so the T cells may come from the graft donor. V gene TRBV15 combines with J gene TRBJ2-2; D gene unclear. The source was PBMCs, mostly from graft donor cells, collected 360 days after TCRalphabeta/CD19-depleted stem cell transplant. CDR3 coding DNA: TGTGCCACCAGCTTGGACCCCACTTTCACCGGGGAGCTGTTTTTT. As protein: CATSLDPTFTGELFF.